This T cell receptor (beta chain) was obtained from a study of T cell clonality in common variable immunodeficiency. Overall study findings and caveats: Common variable immunodeficiency TCR beta sequences reportedly had fewer deletions and N-nucleotide insertions.

Sequencing used immunoSEQ multiplex PCR; TCRdb keeps in-frame clones, though not all of them. The sample contains approximately 20,000 clones, none of them singletons. The CDR3 covers 16 residues. The junction had 7 bases not matched to a gene; V was cut back by 3 bases and J by 0 bases. Germline V lookup: CDR1 DFQATT, CDR2 SNEGSKA (reference sequence). This clone appeared many times. Its specificity is unknown. The read falls 3 residues short of the CDR3 end, and the missing part is taken from the germline J gene. The origin of this receptor is a human donor with common variable immunodeficiency. The sample comprised peripheral blood mononuclear cells. The genes are TRBV20-1 and TRBJ2-5, with 10 bases aligning to TRBD2. CDR3 DNA (partial): TGCAGTGCTAGGGGTACTAGCGGGGCAAACCAAGAGACC. Translation: CSARGTSGANQET. In full, the CDR3 reads CSARGTSGANQETQYF.